The TCR beta chain described here comes from a study of shared clonotypes between healthy human individuals. General study findings and limits: Genetic and exposure-history diversity was limited by the few donors.

The donors were adults (healthy and HIV-negative) with no recent acute infections or vaccinations. Nashville, Tennessee was home to all donors, each a Caucasian adult. Approximately 98 million PBMCs went into genomic DNA for unsorted samples. The CDR3 has 15 residues. The V and J ends lost 5 bases and 3 bases, in that order; junction bases with no gene match: 8. In germline, CDR1 is SGHTA, CDR2 FQGNSA. On this clone itself: Antigen unknown.

The assay was immunoSEQ multiplex PCR, and TCRdb's table has in-frame clones only and misses some. The sample lists some 500,000 clones; more than 70% were seen once. The sequenced sample was PBMCs. The chain has TRBV7-2 and TRBJ1-1; 8 nucleotides line up with TRBD1. The sequence came from a woman aged 40-49 years in good health. Some clones in this sample may be carry-over from other donors' samples. The CDR3 DNA follows: TGTGCCAGCAGCCCACAGGGGGACGGGTACACTGAAGCTTTCTTT. It specifies CASSPQGDGYTEAFF.